Here is one TCR beta chain with its context. Per the original methods: Estimation of nucleated cell counts was performed using reference gene primer amplification. TCRdb's copy holds only in-frame clones and misses some; the assay was immunoSEQ multiplex PCR. The V and J calls and clone size come from that table; D and trimming were worked out from the DNA. The profile covers fewer than 200,000 clones, with about four fifths appearing a single time and roughly a fifth taken by the ten largest. This sample was taken from a study of blood T cell repertoires in COVID-19. Looking at the study overall: Whether acute or convalescent, the COVID-19 samples came from the United States, Italy and Spain. Sources were T cells, B-cell-depleted T cells, or PBMCs; the material itself was cDNA or gDNA.

The V gene lost 4 bases and the J gene lost 2 bases, with 5 bases spanning the gap. Germline V gives CDR1 SGHRS, CDR2 YFSETQ. The CDR3 has 12 amino acids. The chain is built from TRBV5-1 and TRBJ2-3; D gene uncertain. This TCR was recovered from a woman aged 70 to 79 who had recovered from COVID-19. The material sequenced was peripheral blood. CDR3 sequence (DNA): TGCGCCAGCAGCCCTAACACAGATACGCAGTATTTT. Its protein product is CASSPNTDTQYF.